This TCR beta chain was recorded in a study of cytomegalovirus exposure and HLA in healthy donors. Background on the study: Researchers previously reported finding about 110 million unique TCR beta sequences from about 170 million T cells.

This CDR3 spans 16 amino acids. Per germline, CDR1 ENHRY and CDR2 SYGVKD. Deletions cut 2 bases from V and 0 bases from J, with 11 bases between. Amplification used 60 Vbeta primers and 13 Jbeta primers. Source study methods: An analysis performed later counted 81 million or so unique TCR beta chains (approximately 10 million of them shared). Produced via immunoSEQ multiplex PCR; TCRdb's table is partial and in-frame only. V and J calls and clone size follow that table, whereas D and trimming were derived from the DNA. Counted here are about 100,000 clones, 79% occurring once; the ten biggest clones make up roughly 4%. This clone showed up just once. Its cognate antigen is unknown. Regarding the study as a whole: HLA alleles showed associations with 15,000 to 20,000 TCR beta sequences in a later analysis, at a 0.05 false discovery rate.

The clonotype comes from a female donor in good health and CMV-seropositive. The sequenced sample consisted of PBMCs. The chain uses TRBV10-3 and TRBJ1-5, with D possibly matching TRBD1 (6 bases). CDR3 in DNA: TGTGCCATCAGTGAGAGGGGGGGGGATAGCAATCAGCCCCAGCATTTT. Translated, it gives CAISERGGDSNQPQHF.